The rows below give T cell receptor beta chains drawn from one sample of a study of shared clonotypes between healthy human individuals. The protocol was immunoSEQ multiplex PCR, while the TCRdb copy is restricted to in-frame clones and leaves out a portion. Seen here are some 1 million clones, around 76% observed once, and the top ten hold less than 1.5%. Sequenced input: memory CD4+ T cells sorted from blood. These receptors came from a man between 18 and 29 years old in good health. Each CDR3 is given with its conserved first and last residue. D genes are given only for firm matches. Clone size is stated in some rows and not others, as once, few, many or a class when expanded.

CDR3 length,clone size,D gene,V gene,J gene,CDR3 protein,CDR3 DNA
16,many,TRBD2,TRBV10-2,TRBJ2-5,CASSQGLAGGQETQYF,TGCGCCAGCAGCCAGGGACTAGCGGGAGGACAAGAGACCCAGTACTTC
14,.,.,TRBV7-2,TRBJ2-7,CASSLIVKNYEQYF,TGTGCCAGCAGCTTAATAGTGAAAAATTACGAGCAGTACTTC
17,.,.,TRBV21-1,TRBJ1-1,CASSIGTPKLMNTEAFF,TGTGCCAGCAGCATAGGGACACCGAAACTTATGAACACTGAAGCTTTCTTT
14,.,.,TRBV5-5,TRBJ2-5,CASSLASGMETQYF,TGTGCCAGCAGCTTGGCCTCGGGAATGGAGACCCAGTACTTC
14,once,.,TRBV7-6,TRBJ2-3,CASSRVSSTDTQYF,TGTGCCAGCAGTCGGGTCTCTAGCACAGATACGCAGTATTTT
16,.,TRBD1,TRBV4-1,TRBJ2-2,CASSRVGGSSTGELFF,TGCGCCAGCAGCCGCGTAGGGGGCTCGAGCACCGGGGAGCTGTTTTTT
16,.,TRBD1,TRBV7-8,TRBJ2-7,CASSSRDRALHYEQYF,TGTGCCAGCAGCTCAAGGGACAGGGCTTTGCACTACGAGCAGTACTTC
14,.,.,TRBV10-3,TRBJ2-1,CAISALEGGNEQFF,TGTGCCATCAGTGCCTTGGAGGGAGGCAATGAGCAGTTCTTC
17,.,TRBD2,TRBV28,TRBJ2-3,CASSSPTSGGYTDTQYF,TGTGCCAGCAGTTCTCCTACTAGCGGGGGATACACAGATACGCAGTATTTT
13,once,TRBD1,TRBV7-3,TRBJ1-1,CASSRTGGDEAFF,TGTGCCAGCAGCAGGACAGGGGGCGATGAAGCTTTCTTT
14,.,.,TRBV5-1,TRBJ2-7,CASSYSSESYEQYF,TGCGCCAGCAGCTATTCCTCCGAATCCTACGAGCAGTACTTC
14,.,.,TRBV10-3,TRBJ1-3,CAISEMGLGNTIYF,TGTGCCATCAGTGAGATGGGCCTTGGAAACACCATATATTTT
13,few,.,TRBV7-6,TRBJ2-2,CASSSSSAGELFF,TGTGCCAGCAGCTCCTCGTCGGCCGGGGAGCTGTTTTTT
19,.,TRBD2,TRBV7-2,TRBJ2-2,CASSRLGAGAPRGTGELFF,TGTGCCAGCAGTCGACTCGGAGCGGGAGCCCCCCGGGGCACCGGGGAGCTGTTTTTT
14,.,TRBD1,TRBV6-5,TRBJ2-2,CASSRQGDTGELFF,TGTGCCAGCAGCCGACAGGGGGATACCGGGGAGCTGTTTTTT
15,.,.,TRBV4-1,TRBJ2-2,CASSQGDSNTGELFF,TGCGCCAGCAGCCAAGGAGACTCTAACACCGGGGAGCTGTTTTTT
18,.,TRBD1,TRBV5-4,TRBJ2-6,CASSSVDRGRSGANVLTF,TGTGCCAGCAGCTCGGTGGACAGGGGCCGCTCTGGGGCCAACGTCCTGACTTTC
14,.,.,TRBV5-1,TRBJ2-2,CASGRTVNTGELFF,TGCGCCAGCGGTCGGACAGTGAACACCGGGGAGCTGTTTTTT
17,many,TRBD1,TRBV5-4,TRBJ2-6,CASSLDRVRSGANVLTF,TGTGCCAGCAGCTTAGACAGGGTTCGGTCTGGGGCCAACGTCCTGACTTTC
16,.,TRBD1,TRBV5-1,TRBJ2-3,CASSLGQGPSTDTQYF,TGCGCCAGCAGCTTGGGACAGGGGCCTAGCACAGATACGCAGTATTTT
14,.,.,TRBV11-3,TRBJ2-2,CASSWGPNTGELFF,TGTGCCAGCAGCTGGGGACCGAACACCGGGGAGCTGTTTTTT
16,.,TRBD1,TRBV5-1,TRBJ2-1,CASSSGQGGAVNEQFF,TGCGCCAGCAGCTCAGGACAGGGTGGGGCCGTAAATGAGCAGTTCTTC
15,.,.,TRBV4-2,TRBJ1-4,CASSHSTGSNEKLFF,TGTGCCAGCAGCCATTCTACAGGCTCTAATGAAAAACTGTTTTTT